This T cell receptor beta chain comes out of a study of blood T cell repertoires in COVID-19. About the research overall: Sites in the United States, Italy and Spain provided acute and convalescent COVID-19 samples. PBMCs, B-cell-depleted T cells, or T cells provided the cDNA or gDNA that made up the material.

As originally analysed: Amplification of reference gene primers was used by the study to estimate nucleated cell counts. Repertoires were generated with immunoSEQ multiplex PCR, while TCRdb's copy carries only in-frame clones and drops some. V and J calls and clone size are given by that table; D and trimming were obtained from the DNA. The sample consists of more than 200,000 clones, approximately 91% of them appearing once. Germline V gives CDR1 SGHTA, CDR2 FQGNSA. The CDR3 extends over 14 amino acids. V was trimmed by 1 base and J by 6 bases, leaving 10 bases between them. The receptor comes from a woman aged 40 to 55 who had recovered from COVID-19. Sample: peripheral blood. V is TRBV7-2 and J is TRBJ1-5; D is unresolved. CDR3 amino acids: CASSLGAHSQPQHF. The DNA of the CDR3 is TGTGCCAGCAGCTTAGGGGCCCACAGTCAGCCCCAGCATTTT.